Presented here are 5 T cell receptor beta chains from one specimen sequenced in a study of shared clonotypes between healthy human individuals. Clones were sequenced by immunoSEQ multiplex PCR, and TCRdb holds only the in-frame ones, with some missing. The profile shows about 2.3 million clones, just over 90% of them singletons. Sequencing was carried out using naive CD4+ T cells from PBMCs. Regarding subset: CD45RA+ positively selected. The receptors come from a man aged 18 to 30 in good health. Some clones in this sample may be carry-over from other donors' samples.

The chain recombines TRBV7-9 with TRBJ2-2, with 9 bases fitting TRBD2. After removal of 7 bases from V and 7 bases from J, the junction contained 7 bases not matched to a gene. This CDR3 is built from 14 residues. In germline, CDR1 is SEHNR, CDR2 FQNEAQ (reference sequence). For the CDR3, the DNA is TGTGCCAGCACTCCTAGCGGGAAAATCGGGGAGCTGTTTTTT. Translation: CASTPSGKIGELFF.

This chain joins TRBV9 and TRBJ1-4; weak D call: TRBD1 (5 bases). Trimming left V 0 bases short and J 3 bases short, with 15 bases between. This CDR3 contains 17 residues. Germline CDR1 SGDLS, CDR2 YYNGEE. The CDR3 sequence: CASSVEWGRDPNEKLFF. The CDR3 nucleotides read TGTGCCAGCAGCGTAGAATGGGGGAGGGACCCTAATGAAAAACTGTTTTTT.

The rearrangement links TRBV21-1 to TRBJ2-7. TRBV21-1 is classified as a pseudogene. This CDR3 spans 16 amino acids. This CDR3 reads CASSGKARQDYYEQYF. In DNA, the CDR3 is TGTGCCAGCAGCGGAAAGGCGAGACAGGACTACTACGAGCAGTACTTC.

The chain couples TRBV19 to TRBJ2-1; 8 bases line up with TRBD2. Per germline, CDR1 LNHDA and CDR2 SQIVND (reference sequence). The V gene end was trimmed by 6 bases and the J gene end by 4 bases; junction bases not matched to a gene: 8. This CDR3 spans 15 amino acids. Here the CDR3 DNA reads TGTGCCAGTAGCCCACCGGGACTAGTGTACAATGAGCAGTTCTTC. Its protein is CASSPPGLVYNEQFF. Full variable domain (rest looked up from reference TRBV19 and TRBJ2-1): DGGITQSPKYLFRKEGQNVTLSCEQNLNHDAMYWYRQDPGQGLRLIYYSQIVNDFQKGDIAEGYSVSREKKESFPLTVTSAQKNPTAFYLCASSPPGLVYNEQFFGPGTRLTVL.

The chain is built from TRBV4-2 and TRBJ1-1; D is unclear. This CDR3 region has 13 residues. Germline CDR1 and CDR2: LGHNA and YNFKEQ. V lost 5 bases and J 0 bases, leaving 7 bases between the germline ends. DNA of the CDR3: TGTGCCAGCAGCAAAAAACTGAACACTGAAGCTTTCTTT. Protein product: CASSKKLNTEAFF.